The TCR beta chain under discussion was sequenced for a study of blood T cell repertoires in COVID-19 (TCRdb year 2020). As for the study more broadly: Samples from collaborators originated in the United States, Italy and Spain and spanned both the acute and convalescent phases of COVID-19. Where available, HLA class I and class II types were obtained from metadata supplied by the sample provider rather than from assay-based typing. The material from the prospective study consisted of cDNA or gDNA derived from T cells, B-cell-depleted T cells, or PBMCs. Sample metadata almost always included a de-identified subject ID, COVID-19 status, age in years and sex. A freely available public database, intended as a resource for researchers studying the immune response to SARS-CoV-2, is where the repertoires were released. The dataset comprised deeply sampled blood TCRbeta repertoires from subjects exposed to, actively infected with, or recovered from COVID-19. The samples were drawn from the first 160 participants of the ongoing ImmuneRACE study and from 1,254 subjects provided by 6 global collaborators.

Each collaborating institution followed its own protocols to collect whole blood in K2EDTA tubes. For TCRbeta analysis, collaborators shipped samples as frozen whole blood, isolated PBMCs, or DNA extracted from either of those sample types. Clipping removes 4 bases from V and 0 bases from J, with 10 as the unmatched junction base count. CDR1 MGHRA and CDR2 YSYEKL are derived from the germline V gene. The CDR3 numbers 18 residues from cysteine through phenylalanine. The entry retains the CDR3 DNA only, 54 bases that are in frame from base 1. The immunoSEQ Assay, a bias-controlled multiplex PCR, was used to amplify TCRbeta CDR3 regions from genomic DNA. The paper's data handling went like this. Nucleated cell counts per sample were estimated from amplification of reference gene primers within the assay. To quantify the absolute abundance of each unique TCRbeta CDR3 rearrangement, sequence reads were collapsed and filtered. For each sample, productive Simpson clonality was calculated by taking the square root of Simpson's diversity index across productive rearrangements. TCRdb retrieved this table from immuneACCESS and kept in-frame rearrangements only. Not all clones are present; in checked studies, unresolved V genes account for under half, and no reason is known for the remainder. V and J calls and clone size are as listed in that table; D and trimming were resolved from the DNA. The sample table shows 250,000 to 350,000 clones, and roughly 90% are seen once. More than 7.5% of the sample goes to the ten largest clones.

As regards this clone: It lacks a known antigen. The sample holds no much larger clone one base away, and base qualities are not on file.

The paper's findings and limits, for the study overall: The quantity of clinical and demographic metadata differed by source and by participant and was supplied without curation.

This receptor chain uses TRBV4-1 and TRBJ2-3; 10 bases in the junction line up with TRBD2. What was sequenced was peripheral blood. This sequence was found in a man aged 18-30 years with active or convalescent COVID-19. The CDR3 protein sequence reads: CASSRPSGGATSTDTQYF. The DNA reads TGCGCCAGCAGCCGCCCTAGCGGGGGCGCTACTAGCACAGATACGCAGTATTTT.